Presented here are 14 T cell receptor beta chains from one specimen sequenced in a study of PD-L1 blockade in urothelial cancer. The repertoire was sequenced with immunoSEQ multiplex PCR; TCRdb's copy has only in-frame clones and lacks some. The repertoire holds fewer than 45,000 clones, roughly 36% seen once, with around 10% in the top ten. Source: tumor tissue, taken before atezolizumab (anti-PD-L1) treatment. These receptors were collected from a man between 60 and 70 years old with urothelial cancer.

This clone qualifies as medium-sized (0.01 to 0.1%). The chain combines TRBV28 with TRBJ2-7; unclear D gene. Deletions cut 6 bases from V and 6 bases from J, with 12 bases between. The germline V gene has CDR1 MDHEN and CDR2 SYDVKM. This CDR3 comprises 12 residues. CDR3 protein: CASSRVVAEQYF. In DNA form, the CDR3 reads TGTGCCAGCAGCCGGGTGGTGGCCGAGCAGTACTTC.

V usage is TRBV19 and J usage is TRBJ2-7, with D possibly matching TRBD1 (6 bases). The germline gives CDR1 LNHDA, CDR2 SQIVND (reference sequence). The CDR3 extends over 14 amino acids. The V end lost 1 base, the J end lost 4 bases, and 11 bases lay between the germline ends. The chain's CDR3 is CASSIATGVYEQYF. In nucleotides, the CDR3 is TGTGCCAGTAGTATAGCGACAGGCGTATACGAGCAGTACTTC. Supplemented by reference TRBV19 and TRBJ2-7, the full variable domain reads DGGITQSPKYLFRKEGQNVTLSCEQNLNHDAMYWYRQDPGQGLRLIYYSQIVNDFQKGDIAEGYSVSREKKESFPLTVTSAQKNPTAFYLCASSIATGVYEQYFGPGTRLTVT.

The CDR3 sequence: CASSHPTGNLHGYTF. The CDR3 DNA reads TGTGCCAGCAGCCATCCGACAGGGAACCTTCATGGCTACACCTTC. The chain is built from TRBV14 and TRBJ1-2; 7 bases line up with TRBD1. V lost 3 bases and J lost 6; bases outside the gene matches: 10. Germline CDR1 is SGHDN and CDR2 is FVKESK. The CDR3 sequence is 15 residues long.

V usage is TRBV5-1 and J usage is TRBJ2-7, with 7 bases aligning to TRBD1. Unmatched junction bases numbered 9, after V lost 2 bases and J lost 7 bases. This CDR3 is 14 amino acids long. CDR1 and CDR2 from the germline V gene are SGHRS and YFSETQ. The CDR3 DNA is TGCGCCAGCAGCTTAGTAGGGGGCTTAGCGGAGCAGTACTTC. Protein product: CASSLVGGLAEQYF.

This clone has just a few counts. V is TRBV28 and J is TRBJ1-3, with D possibly TRBD1 on 5 matching bases. CDR1 is MDHEN, CDR2 SYDVKM, per germline. This CDR3 contains 16 residues. Trimming left V 5 bases short and J 0 bases short, with 14 bases between. The chain's CDR3 is CASSLQVVLSGNTIYF. The CDR3 DNA is TGTGCCAGCAGTCTACAGGTTGTACTCTCTGGAAACACCATATATTTT.

This clone has only a few counts. The chain carries TRBV7-6 and TRBJ2-5; D could derive from TRBD1 or TRBD2 (5 bases each). Germline V gene sequence: CDR1 SGHVS, CDR2 FNYEAQ. The CDR3 covers 16 residues. V was cut by 5 bases and J by 5 bases, with 21 bases left in between. CDR3 coding DNA: TGTGCCAGCAGCCAGACCGGTGGGGGATTTCGGGAGACCCAGTACTTC. The encoded protein is CASSQTGGGFRETQYF.

The V gene is TRBV18, the J gene TRBJ2-7; D remains ambiguous. V dropped 3 bases and J dropped 0 bases, with 12 bases sitting between them. Germline CDR1 KGHSH, CDR2 LQKENI. The CDR3 consists of 15 residues. The CDR3 DNA sequence: TGTGCCAGCTCACCGTCCATCACCCCCTCCTACGAGCAGTACTTC. The encoded protein is CASSPSITPSYEQYF.

This clone is deemed medium-sized. V is TRBV28 and J is TRBJ2-3; either TRBD1 or TRBD2 may supply D (5 bases each). The germline gives CDR1 MDHEN, CDR2 SYDVKM. The CDR3 is made up of 15 amino acids. With 1 base removed from V and 2 bases from J, the gap between germline ends came to 10 bases. CDR3 bases: TGTGCCAGCAGTTTATCGGGGCAGGCCACAGATACGCAGTATTTT. It translates to CASSLSGQATDTQYF.

V gene TRBV28 combines with J gene TRBJ1-5, with TRBD1 as a possible D gene (6 bases). V lost 3 bases, J lost 7 bases, and 16 bases lay in between. The CDR3 has 15 residues. Germline CDR1 and CDR2: MDHEN and SYDVKM. CDR3 protein: CASSFLLGAGQPQHF. As DNA, the CDR3 is TGTGCCAGCAGTTTTCTTTTGGGGGCCGGACAGCCCCAGCATTTT.

This clone appeared a few times. V and J are TRBV6-8 and TRBJ1-2, with D possibly matching TRBD1 (6 bases). The CDR3 spans 14 residues. Germline-derived CDR1 and CDR2 are MNHGY and SAAAGT. Deletions cut 2 bases from V and 4 bases from J, with 11 bases between. CDR3 residues: CASSYQRGLYGYTF. Written as DNA, the CDR3 is TGTGCCAGCAGTTACCAGCGGGGGCTCTATGGCTACACCTTC.

The chain has TRBV18 and TRBJ2-1; 12 bases align to TRBD2. The germline CDR1 and CDR2 sequences are KGHSH and LQKENI. The CDR3 has 15 amino acids. Trimming cost V 4 bases and J 6 bases; bases outside gene matches: 4. CDR3 region: CASSLRTSGINEQFF. CDR3 coding DNA: TGTGCCAGCTCACTACGGACTAGCGGGATCAATGAGCAGTTCTTC.

V and J are TRBV29-1 and TRBJ2-7; D is undetermined. The germline gives CDR1 SQVTM, CDR2 ANQGSEA. V lost 4 bases, J lost 2 bases, and 9 bases lay in between. The CDR3 runs to 12 residues. The CDR3 bases are TGCAGCGTTGCCGGGCTAGCCTACGAGCAGTACTTC. This encodes CSVAGLAYEQYF.

J is TRBJ1-3 and V is TRBV25-1, with a possible D match to TRBD1 (5 bases). V was trimmed by 0 bases and J by 5 bases, leaving 14 bases between them. Germline assignment: CDR1 MGHDK and CDR2 SYGVNS. The CDR3 contains 16 residues. The CDR3 is CASSEYREMSRNTIYF. The CDR3 nucleotides read TGTGCCAGCAGTGAATACAGGGAAATGTCTAGAAACACCATATATTTT.

This clone came up a few times. J is TRBJ1-5 and V is TRBV6-7; D gene uncertain. TRBV6-7 is flagged as an ORF with uncertain function. CDR3 size: 12 residues. V lost 5 bases, J lost 11 bases, and 13 bases lay in between. The CDR3 DNA is TGTGCCAGCAGTGAAGTGGGTCGGGCCCAGCATTTT. Translation: CASSEVGRAQHF.